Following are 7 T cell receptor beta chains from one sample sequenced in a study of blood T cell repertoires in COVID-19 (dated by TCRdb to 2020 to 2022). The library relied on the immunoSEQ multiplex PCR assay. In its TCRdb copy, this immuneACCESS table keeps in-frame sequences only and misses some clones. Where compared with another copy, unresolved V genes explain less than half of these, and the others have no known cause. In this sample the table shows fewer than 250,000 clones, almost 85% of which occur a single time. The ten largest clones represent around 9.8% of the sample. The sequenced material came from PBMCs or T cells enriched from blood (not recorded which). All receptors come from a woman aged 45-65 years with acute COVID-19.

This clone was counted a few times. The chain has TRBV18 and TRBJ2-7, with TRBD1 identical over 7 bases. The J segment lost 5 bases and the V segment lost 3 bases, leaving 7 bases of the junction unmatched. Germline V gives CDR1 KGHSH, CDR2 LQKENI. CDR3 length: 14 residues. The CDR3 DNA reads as TGTGCCAGCTCACCTATACAGGGGAGCGACGAGCAGTACTTC. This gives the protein CASSPIQGSDEQYF.

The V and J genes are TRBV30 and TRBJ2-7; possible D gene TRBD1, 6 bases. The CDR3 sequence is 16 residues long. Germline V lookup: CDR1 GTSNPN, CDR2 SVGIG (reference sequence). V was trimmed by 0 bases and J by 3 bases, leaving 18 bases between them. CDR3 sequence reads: CAWSVRWTEGDYEQYF. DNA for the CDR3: TGTGCCTGGAGTGTTCGGTGGACCGAGGGGGACTACGAGCAGTACTTC.

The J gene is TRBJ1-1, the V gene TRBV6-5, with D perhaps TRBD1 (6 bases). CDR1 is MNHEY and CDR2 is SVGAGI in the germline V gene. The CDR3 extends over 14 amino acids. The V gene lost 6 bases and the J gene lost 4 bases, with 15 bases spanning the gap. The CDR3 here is CASRRGFGVTEAFF. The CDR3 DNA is TGTGCCAGCAGAAGGGGGTTCGGGGTCACTGAAGCTTTCTTT.

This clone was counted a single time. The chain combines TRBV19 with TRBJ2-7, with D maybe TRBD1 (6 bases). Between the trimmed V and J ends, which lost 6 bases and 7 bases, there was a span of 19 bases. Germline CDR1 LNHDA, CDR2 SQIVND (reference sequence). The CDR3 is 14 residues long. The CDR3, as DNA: TGTGCCAGTAGCGAGACAGGCCCCGTTGGGGAGCAGTACTTC. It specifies CASSETGPVGEQYF.

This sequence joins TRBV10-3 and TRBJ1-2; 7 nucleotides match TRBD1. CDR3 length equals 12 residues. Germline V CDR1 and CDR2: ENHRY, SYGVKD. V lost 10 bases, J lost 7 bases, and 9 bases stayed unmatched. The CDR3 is CASQTGAGGYTF. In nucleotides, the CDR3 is TGTGCCAGTCAAACAGGGGCCGGTGGCTACACCTTC.

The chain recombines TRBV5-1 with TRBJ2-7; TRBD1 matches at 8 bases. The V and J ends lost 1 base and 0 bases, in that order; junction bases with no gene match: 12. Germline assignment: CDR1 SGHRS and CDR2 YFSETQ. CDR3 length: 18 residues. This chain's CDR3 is CASSLWHLGTGFSYEQYF. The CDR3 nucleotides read TGCGCCAGCAGCTTGTGGCACCTGGGGACAGGATTCTCCTACGAGCAGTACTTC.

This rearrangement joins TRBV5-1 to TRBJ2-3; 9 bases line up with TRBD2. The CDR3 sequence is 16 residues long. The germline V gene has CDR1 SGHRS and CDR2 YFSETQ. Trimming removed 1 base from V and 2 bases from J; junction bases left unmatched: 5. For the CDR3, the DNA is TGCGCCAGCAGCTTGAGTAGCGGGGGCTACACAGATACGCAGTATTTT. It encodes CASSLSSGGYTDTQYF. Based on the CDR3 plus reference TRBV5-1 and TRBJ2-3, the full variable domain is KAGVTQTPRYLIKTRGQQVTLSCSPISGHRSVSWYQQTPGQGLQFLFEYFSETQRNKGNFPGRFSGRQFSNSRSEMNVSTLELGDSALYLCASSLSSGGYTDTQYFGPGTRLTVL.